Described below is a single T cell receptor (beta chain) sequence and its context. The antigen is unknown. V was clipped by 3 bases and J by 4 bases, with 17 bases between them. There are 15 residues in the CDR3. Looked up from germline, CDR1 is SGHRS and CDR2 is YFSETQ. These data belong to a study of cytotoxic CD8 clonotypes in ibrutinib-treated CLL. Overall study results and limits: Clonality increased at ibrutinib response, then returned toward baseline at progression. The study found public clonotypes uncommon, contracting or stable on treatment.

Deep sequencing aimed at 1 in 200,000 to 1 in 1 million T cells' resolution. Using immunoSEQ multiplex PCR, the repertoire was profiled, and TCRdb retains in-frame clones only, with some absent. The sample has around 77,000 clones; over 75% are singletons. The sample consisted of PBMCs, taken at disease progression, from a patient treated with ibrutinib. The clonotype originates from a human donor with chronic lymphocytic leukemia. V gene TRBV5-1 combines with J gene TRBJ2-7, with a possible D match to TRBD1 (6 bases). CDR3 nucleotide sequence: TGCGCCAGCAGCTCGACCGGGACACCACCATACGAGCAGTACTTC. This encodes CASSSTGTPPYEQYF.